This T cell receptor (beta chain) was captured by sequencing in a study of blood T cell repertoires in COVID-19. The trim removed 4 bases at V and 4 bases at J, leaving 5 bases unmatched. CDR3 size: 16 residues. Germline V lookup: CDR1 SGHRS, CDR2 YFSETQ. Cohort 3 recovered donors had two negative PCRs, clearance, or symptom resolution. The assay was immunoSEQ multiplex PCR, and TCRdb's table has in-frame clones only and misses some. The sample holds roughly 400,000 clones, approximately 87% seen once. The sample taken for sequencing was PBMCs or T cells enriched from blood (not recorded which). The chain employs TRBV5-1 and TRBJ2-1; 13 nucleotides line up with TRBD2. This receptor was obtained from a woman between 45 and 60 years old who had recovered from COVID-19. The chain's CDR3 is CASSPGLAGSYNEQFF. The DNA for the CDR3 is TGCGCCAGCAGCCCGGGACTAGCGGGGAGTTACAATGAGCAGTTCTTC.